This T cell receptor beta chain was profiled in a study of metastatic and nonmetastatic thyroid tumors. Thyroid surgery took place with no prior treatment in any patient. Trimming pared 1 base from V and 7 bases from J, leaving 10 bases between. Germline CDR1 is SQVTM and CDR2 is ANQGSEA. This CDR3 is 12 amino acids long. TCRdb used MiXCR to call clones anew from the PCR reads. The sample shows about 17,000 clones, about 27% of them seen only once. This sequence originates from a female donor with papillary thyroid cancer or a benign thyroid nodule (not recorded which). Some clones in this sample may be carry-over from other donors' samples. Sequencing used tumor tissue. This chain links TRBV29-1 with TRBJ2-5; possibly TRBD2 for D (5 bases). Written as DNA, the CDR3 is TGCAGCGTTGAAGGGGCAGGAGGGACCCAGTACTTC. As protein: CSVEGAGGTQYF.